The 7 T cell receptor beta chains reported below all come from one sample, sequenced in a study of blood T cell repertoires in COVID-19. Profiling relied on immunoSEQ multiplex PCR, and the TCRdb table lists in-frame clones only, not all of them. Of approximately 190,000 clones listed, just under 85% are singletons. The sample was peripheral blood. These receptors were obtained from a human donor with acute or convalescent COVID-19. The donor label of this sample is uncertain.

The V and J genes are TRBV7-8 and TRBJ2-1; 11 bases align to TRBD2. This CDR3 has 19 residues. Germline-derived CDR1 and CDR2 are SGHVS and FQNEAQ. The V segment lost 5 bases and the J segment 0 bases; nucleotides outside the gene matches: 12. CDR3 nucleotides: TGTGCCAGCAGCACGAAGGGACTAGCGGCGATGAGCTCCTACAATGAGCAGTTCTTC. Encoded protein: CASSTKGLAAMSSYNEQFF. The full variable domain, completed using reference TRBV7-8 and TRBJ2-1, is GAGVSQSPRYKVAKRGQDVALRCDPISGHVSLFWYQQALGQGPEFLTYFQNEAQLDKSGLPSDRFFAERPEGSVSTLKIQRTQQEDSAVYLCASSTKGLAAMSSYNEQFFGPGTRLTVL.

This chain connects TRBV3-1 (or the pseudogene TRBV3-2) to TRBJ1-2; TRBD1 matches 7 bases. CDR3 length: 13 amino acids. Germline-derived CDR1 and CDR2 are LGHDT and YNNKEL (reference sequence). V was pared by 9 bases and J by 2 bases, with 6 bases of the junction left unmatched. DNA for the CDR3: TGTGCCAGTGGGACAGCAAGAAACTATGGCTACACCTTC. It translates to CASGTARNYGYTF.

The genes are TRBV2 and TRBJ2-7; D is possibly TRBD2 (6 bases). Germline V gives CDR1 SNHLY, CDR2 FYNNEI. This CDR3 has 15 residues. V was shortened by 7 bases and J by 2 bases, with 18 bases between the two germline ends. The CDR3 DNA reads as TGTGCCAGCAATAGAAGGGCAGGGACTGCCTACGAGCAGTACTTC. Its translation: CASNRRAGTAYEQYF.

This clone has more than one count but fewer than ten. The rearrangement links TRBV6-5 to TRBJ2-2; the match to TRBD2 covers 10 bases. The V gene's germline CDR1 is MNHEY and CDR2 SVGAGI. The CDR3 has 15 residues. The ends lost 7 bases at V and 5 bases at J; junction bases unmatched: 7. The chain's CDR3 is CASKLAGRATGELFF. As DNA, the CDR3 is TGTGCCAGCAAACTAGCGGGGCGTGCTACCGGGGAGCTGTTTTTT.

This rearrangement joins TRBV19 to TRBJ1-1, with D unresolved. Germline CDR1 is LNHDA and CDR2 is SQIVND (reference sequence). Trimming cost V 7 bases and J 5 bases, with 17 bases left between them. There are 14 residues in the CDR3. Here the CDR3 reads CASTKVLRGTEAFF. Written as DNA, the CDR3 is TGTGCCAGTACCAAGGTCCTGAGAGGGACTGAAGCTTTCTTT.

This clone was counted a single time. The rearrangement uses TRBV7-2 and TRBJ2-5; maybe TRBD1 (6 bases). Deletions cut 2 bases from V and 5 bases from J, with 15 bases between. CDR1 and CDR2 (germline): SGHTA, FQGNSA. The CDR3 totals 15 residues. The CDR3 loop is CASSLMGQGSETQYF. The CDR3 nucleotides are TGTGCCAGCAGCTTAATGGGGCAGGGGTCCGAGACCCAGTACTTC.

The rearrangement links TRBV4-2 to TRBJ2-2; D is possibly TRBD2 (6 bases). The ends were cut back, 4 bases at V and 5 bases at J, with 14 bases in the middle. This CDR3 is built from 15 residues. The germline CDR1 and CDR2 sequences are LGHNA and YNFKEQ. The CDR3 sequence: CASSRLGLGTGELFF. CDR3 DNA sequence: TGTGCCAGCAGCCGACTAGGGCTGGGGACCGGGGAGCTGTTTTTT.